The 26 T cell receptor beta chains presented below share a single source sample, sequenced in a study of CD8 T cells in Susac syndrome. Random hexamers were used to reverse transcribe 0.5 to 1 ug of RNA. Each CDR3 protein is one row after TCRdb ran MiXCR on the immunoSEQ multiplex PCR reads. The sample lists roughly 110,000 distinct CDR3 sequences; roughly 94% were seen once. Sequenced input: CD8+ T cells from PBMCs. These receptor sequences come from a human donor with Susac syndrome.

V is TRBV20-1 and J is TRBJ2-5; 12 bases line up with TRBD2. The V gene's germline CDR1 is DFQATT and CDR2 SNEGSKA (reference sequence). This CDR3 comprises 17 residues. The V and J ends lost 6 bases and 0 bases, in that order; junction bases with no gene match: 11. The CDR3 protein is CSATTSGGTAHQETQYF. CDR3 bases: TGCAGTGCAACGACTAGCGGGGGTACAGCCCACCAAGAGACCCAGTACTTC.

This rearrangement joins TRBV29-1 to TRBJ2-2; D is undetermined. V was shortened by 5 bases and J by 0 bases, with 7 bases between the two germline ends. The CDR3 is 13 residues long. Germline V gene lookup returns CDR1 SQVTM and CDR2 ANQGSEA. The CDR3 protein is CSVCLPNTGELFF. DNA of the CDR3: TGCAGCGTTTGTCTTCCGAACACCGGGGAGCTGTTTTTT.

The sample holds one count of this clonotype. Written as DNA, the CDR3 is TGTGCCAGCTCAAGGCGGGGGGACACAGATACGCAGTATTTT. Protein: CASSRRGDTDTQYF. This chain connects TRBV18 to TRBJ2-3; 8 bases are a match to TRBD2. Per germline, CDR1 KGHSH and CDR2 LQKENI. This CDR3 region has 14 residues. Trimming removed 5 bases from V and 2 bases from J; junction bases left unmatched: 3.

V usage is TRBV3-1 and J usage is TRBJ2-7; 9 bases map to TRBD1. The CDR3 contains 14 residues. With V trimmed by 4 bases and J by 5 bases, 6 bases remained unmatched. Germline assignment: CDR1 LGHDT and CDR2 YNNKEL (reference sequence). The CDR3 DNA is TGTGCCAGCAGCCGAGGACAGGGGAACCACGAGCAGTACTTC. As protein: CASSRGQGNHEQYF.

This clonotype came up once. The V call is TRBV7-3, the J call TRBJ2-1, with D maybe TRBD1 (5 bases). Germline values: CDR1 SGHTA, CDR2 FQGTGA. The length of the CDR3 is 16 residues. V lost 5 bases and J lost 0, with 14 bases in between. The DNA of the CDR3 is TGTGCCAGCAGCCACGTTGCAGGGATCTCCTACAATGAGCAGTTCTTC. Translating gives CASSHVAGISYNEQFF.

This rearrangement joins TRBV29-1 to TRBJ1-3, with D uncertain. The V and J ends lost 4 bases and 0 bases respectively, with 16 bases between them. Germline assignment: CDR1 SQVTM and CDR2 ANQGSEA. This CDR3 contains 16 residues. This CDR3 is CSVVIMDPSSGNTIYF. In nucleotides, the CDR3 is TGCAGCGTTGTAATTATGGATCCGAGCTCTGGAAACACCATATATTTT. Full variable domain (rest looked up from reference TRBV29-1 and TRBJ1-3): SAVISQKPSRDICQRGTSLTIQCQVDSQVTMMFWYRQQPGQSLTLIATANQGSEATYESGFVIDKFPISRPNLTFSTLTVSNMSPEDSSIYLCSVVIMDPSSGNTIYFGEGSWLTVV.

The V gene is TRBV9, the J gene TRBJ2-3, with a possible D match to TRBD1 (6 bases). V lost 3 bases and J lost 6, with 14 bases in between. CDR1 and CDR2 (germline): SGDLS, YYNGEE. The CDR3 totals 14 residues. Here the CDR3 reads CASSDTGTGDTQYF. CDR3 bases: TGTGCCAGCAGCGACACAGGGACGGGGGATACGCAGTATTTT.

This clonotype has more than one count but fewer than ten. V gene TRBV27 combines with J gene TRBJ2-7, with 7 bases that match TRBD1. The CDR3 runs 14 residues. The V gene end was trimmed by 2 bases and the J gene end by 2 bases; junction bases not matched to a gene: 3. Germline CDR1 is MNHEY and CDR2 is SMNVEV (reference sequence). The CDR3 reads CASSLGTGAYEQYF. DNA of the CDR3: TGTGCCAGCAGTTTAGGCACAGGGGCCTACGAGCAGTACTTC.

This chain links TRBV9 with TRBJ1-2; D unresolved. The CDR3 has 12 residues. Trimming took off 6 bases at V and 2 bases at J, with 8 bases between the two ends. Germline CDR1 and CDR2: SGDLS and YYNGEE. CDR3 coding DNA: TGTGCCAGCACCGACAAGAACTATGGCTACACCTTC. The encoded protein is CASTDKNYGYTF.

V and J are TRBV5-1 and TRBJ2-7; 8 bases map to TRBD2. The CDR3 loop spans 15 amino acids. The V gene's germline CDR1 is SGHRS and CDR2 YFSETQ. Trimming removed 0 bases from V and 4 bases from J; junction bases left unmatched: 6. The CDR3 nucleotides are TGCGCCAGCAGCTTGGGACTAGCGACTTCTTACGAGCAGTACTTC. Its protein product is CASSLGLATSYEQYF.

The chain links TRBV15 to TRBJ1-5; weak D call: TRBD1 (5 bases). CDR1 and CDR2 from the germline V gene are LNHNV and YYDKDF (reference sequence). The CDR3 has 16 amino acids. V lost 5 bases and J 6 bases, leaving 20 bases between the germline ends. The CDR3 DNA reads TGTGCCACCAGCGGATTACAGGTTCTTTATGGTCAGCCCCAGCATTTT. It is translated as CATSGLQVLYGQPQHF.

Here the CDR3 reads CASSLKGFGSGANVLTF. CDR3 nucleotide sequence: TGTGCCAGCAGTTTAAAGGGGTTCGGCTCTGGGGCCAACGTCCTGACTTTC. The chain uses TRBV12-3 or TRBV12-4 and TRBJ2-6; D may be TRBD1 (5 bases). The CDR3 length is 17 residues. V was shortened by 2 bases and J by 0 bases, with 11 bases between the two germline ends.

The chain couples TRBV13 to TRBJ1-2; D is possibly TRBD1 (6 bases). This CDR3 has 14 amino acids. The germline V gene encodes CDR1 PRHDT and CDR2 FYEKMQ (reference sequence). The V end was cut by 5 bases, the J end by 4 bases, with 14 bases between. Written as DNA, the CDR3 is TGTGCCAGCAGCCGGGCAGGGGAGAGCTATGGCTACACCTTC. Protein: CASSRAGESYGYTF.

The rearrangement uses TRBV7-9 and TRBJ2-5, with 7 bases aligning to TRBD1. Germline loops: CDR1 SEHNR, CDR2 FQNEAQ (reference sequence). V lost 5 bases and J lost 7; bases outside the gene matches: 10. This CDR3 spans 14 amino acids. CDR3 loop: CASSPGTADWTQYF. The CDR3 DNA follows: TGTGCCAGCAGCCCGGGGACAGCCGATTGGACCCAGTACTTC. Complete variable domain (other parts from reference TRBV7-9 and TRBJ2-5): DTGVSQNPRHKITKRGQNVTFRCDPISEHNRLYWYRQTLGQGPEFLTYFQNEAQLEKSRLLSDRFSAERPKGSFSTLEIQRTEQGDSAMYLCASSPGTADWTQYFGPGTRLLVL.

CDR3 in DNA: TGTGCCAGCAGCGTAGAAGAGCGTAATTCACCCCTCCACTTT. Its translation: CASSVEERNSPLHF. The chain carries TRBV9 and TRBJ1-6, with D hard to call. Deletions cut 0 bases from V and 6 bases from J, with 7 bases between. Germline-derived CDR1 and CDR2 are SGDLS and YYNGEE. The CDR3 spans 14 residues.

Comments on this clonotype: Mismatch with germline at one junction end may stem from a read error. The chain employs TRBV7-6 and TRBJ2-3, with D maybe TRBD2 (6 bases). The CDR3 loop spans 12 amino acids. CDR1 is SGHVS, CDR2 FNYEAQ, per germline. The CDR3 DNA sequence: TGTGCCAGCAGCGTAGCGGAAGATACGCAGTATTTT. The encoded protein is CASSVAEDTQYF.

This clonotype has only one observation. The rearrangement joins TRBV13 to TRBJ2-1, with D unresolved. Per the germline V gene, CDR1 is PRHDT and CDR2 is FYEKMQ (reference sequence). CDR3 size: 15 residues. V was clipped by 6 bases and J by 0 bases, with 12 bases between them. DNA of the CDR3: TGTGCCAGCAGTCCGAGACACCGCTCCTACAATGAGCAGTTCTTC. This encodes CASSPRHRSYNEQFF. Filled out from reference TRBV13 and TRBJ2-1, the complete variable domain reads AAGVIQSPRHLIKEKRETATLKCYPIPRHDTVYWYQQGPGQDPQFLISFYEKMQSDKGSIPDRFSAQQFSDYHSELNMSSLELGDSALYFCASSPRHRSYNEQFFGPGTRLTVL.

This clonotype was counted a few times. The chain employs TRBV7-6 and TRBJ2-3; D is possibly TRBD1 (6 bases). The CDR3 is 15 amino acids. The ends were cut back, 3 bases at V and 2 bases at J, with 12 bases in the middle. The germline CDR1 and CDR2 sequences are SGHVS and FNYEAQ. CDR3 sequence: CASSLGGGYTDTQYF. DNA of the CDR3: TGTGCCAGCAGCTTGGGTGGGGGCTACACAGATACGCAGTATTTT.

In this sample, this clonotype turned up once. The chain combines TRBV5-1 with TRBJ2-3; D is unclear. Germline values: CDR1 SGHRS, CDR2 YFSETQ. The CDR3 loop spans 14 amino acids. V was cut by 0 bases and J by 2 bases, with 7 bases left in between. CDR3: CASSLDHTTDTQYF. Written as DNA, the CDR3 is TGCGCCAGCAGCTTGGACCATACCACAGATACGCAGTATTTT.

In its sample, this clonotype was seen once. The chain employs TRBV19 and TRBJ1-1; possibly TRBD1 for D (5 bases). This CDR3 is built from 12 residues. Germline CDR1 LNHDA, CDR2 SQIVND (reference sequence). V was cut by 3 bases and J by 7 bases, with 9 bases left in between. The CDR3 here is CASSIGGVEAFF. As DNA, the CDR3 is TGTGCCAGTAGTATCGGAGGGGTTGAAGCTTTCTTT.

This clonotype was recorded a few times. CDR3 protein: CASRQGRTEAFF. CDR3 DNA sequence: TGTGCCAGTCGCCAGGGGAGGACTGAAGCTTTCTTT. V usage is TRBV11-2 and J usage is TRBJ1-1, with D possibly TRBD1 on 6 matching bases. The CDR3 is 12 amino acids. The germline V gene encodes CDR1 SGHAT and CDR2 FQNNGV. Trimming cost V 9 bases and J 5 bases, with 13 bases left between them. Combining the CDR3 with reference TRBV11-2 and TRBJ1-1 gives the whole variable domain EAGVAQSPRYKIIEKRQSVAFWCNPISGHATLYWYQQILGQGPKLLIQFQNNGVVDDSQLPKDRFSAERLKGVDSTLKIQPAKLEDSAVYLCASRQGRTEAFFGQGTRLTVV.

The V gene is TRBV9, the J gene TRBJ1-2; 7 bases line up with TRBD1. Germline CDR1 is SGDLS and CDR2 is YYNGEE. With V trimmed by 4 bases and J by 4 bases, 7 bases remained unmatched. The CDR3 sequence is 14 residues long. CDR3 sequence (DNA): TGTGCCAGCAGCCAACCTGGGACAGTCTATGGCTACACCTTC. This sequence encodes CASSQPGTVYGYTF.

The gene calls are TRBV12-3 or TRBV12-4 and TRBJ1-2, with 9 bases that match TRBD1. This CDR3 is built from 14 residues. V shed 3 bases, J shed 6 bases, and the junction held 5 bases outside the gene matches. The CDR3 protein is CASSFNRGRDGYTF. CDR3 sequence (DNA): TGTGCCAGCAGTTTTAACAGGGGGCGCGATGGCTACACCTTC.

The V call is TRBV13, the J call TRBJ1-5, with TRBD1 matching 7 bases. V lost 3 bases, J lost 4 bases, and 3 bases stayed unmatched. The CDR3 length is 14 residues. From germline, CDR1 is PRHDT and CDR2 FYEKMQ (reference sequence). The CDR3 loop reads CASSFQTGNQPQHF. The CDR3 DNA is TGTGCCAGCAGCTTCCAGACAGGGAATCAGCCCCAGCATTTT.

The V and J genes are TRBV20-1 and TRBJ2-7; D ambiguous. V was cut by 4 bases and J by 4 bases, with 11 bases left in between. The CDR3 runs 12 residues. CDR1 is DFQATT, CDR2 SNEGSKA, per germline (reference sequence). CDR3 DNA: TGCAGTGCTAAATACTCCGGGTACGAGCAGTACTTC. It yields the protein CSAKYSGYEQYF.

The V and J genes are TRBV20-1 and TRBJ1-2, with a weak D call TRBD1 (5 bases). This CDR3 has 18 residues. CDR1 and CDR2 from the germline V gene are DFQATT and SNEGSKA (reference sequence). Trimming removed 1 base at V and 6 bases at J, with 27 bases between. CDR3 DNA sequence: TGCAGTGCTAGAGCCCGAGGGGAATTTGGAACAGTCTTTGATGGCTACACCTTC. This translates into CSARARGEFGTVFDGYTF.